Listed here is a single TCR beta chain. CDR3 length: 16 amino acids. Trimming removed 0 bases at V and 0 bases at J, with 9 bases between. CDR1 and CDR2 (germline): SGHNT, YYREEE (reference sequence). The sample belongs to a study of T cell changes during pregnancy in multiple sclerosis. Some clones are missing from TCRdb's copy, which holds only in-frame ones; the method was immunoSEQ multiplex PCR. Of 50,000 to 60,000 clones in the sample, 85% to 95% were seen once. The TCR was taken from a female donor with multiple sclerosis, enrolled in a pregnancy study. The chain couples TRBV5-4 to TRBJ1-4, with TRBD1 as a possible D gene (5 bases). The sample in question was CD4+ T cells from peripheral blood mononuclear cells, obtained in the second trimester of pregnancy. This CDR3 reads CASSLGGASTNEKLFF. The CDR3 nucleotides are TGTGCCAGCAGCTTGGGTGGGGCGTCAACTAATGAAAAACTGTTTTTT.